This note documents a single T cell receptor beta chain sequence. This sample was taken from a study of cytomegalovirus exposure and HLA in healthy donors. Both 60 Vbeta primers and 13 Jbeta primers went into the PCR. Only in-frame clones appear in the TCRdb table, and some are missing; sequencing was by immunoSEQ multiplex PCR. Of hundreds of thousands of clones listed, around 90% are singletons. The specimen sequenced was PBMCs. The receptor was derived from a woman between 18 and 29 years old in good health and CMV-seronegative.

In nucleotides, the CDR3 is TGTGCCAGCAGCTTAGGGCGGGGGGGCAACACCGGGGAGCTGTTTTTT. Amino acids: CASSLGRGGNTGELFF. This chain connects TRBV7-6 to TRBJ2-2; 9 bases are a match to TRBD2. The CDR3 is 16 amino acids. V was pared by 1 base and J by 2 bases, with 2 bases of the junction left unmatched. The germline V gene encodes CDR1 SGHVS and CDR2 FNYEAQ.